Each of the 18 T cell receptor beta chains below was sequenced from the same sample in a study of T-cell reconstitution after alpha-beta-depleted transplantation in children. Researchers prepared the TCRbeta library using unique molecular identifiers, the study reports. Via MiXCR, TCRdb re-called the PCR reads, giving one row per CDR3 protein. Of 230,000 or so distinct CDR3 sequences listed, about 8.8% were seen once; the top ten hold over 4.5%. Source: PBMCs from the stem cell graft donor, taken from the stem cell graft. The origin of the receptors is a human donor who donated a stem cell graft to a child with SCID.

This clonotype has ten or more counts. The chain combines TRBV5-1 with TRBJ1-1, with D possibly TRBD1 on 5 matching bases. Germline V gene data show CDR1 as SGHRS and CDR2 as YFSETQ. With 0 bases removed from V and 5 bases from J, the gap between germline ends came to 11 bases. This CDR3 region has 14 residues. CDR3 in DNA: TGCGCCAGCAGCTTGGCGCCCAGGGCGACTGAAGCTTTCTTT. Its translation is CASSLAPRATEAFF. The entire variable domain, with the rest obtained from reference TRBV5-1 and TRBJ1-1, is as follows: KAGVTQTPRYLIKTRGQQVTLSCSPISGHRSVSWYQQTPGQGLQFLFEYFSETQRNKGNFPGRFSGRQFSNSRSEMNVSTLELGDSALYLCASSLAPRATEAFFGQGTRLTVV.

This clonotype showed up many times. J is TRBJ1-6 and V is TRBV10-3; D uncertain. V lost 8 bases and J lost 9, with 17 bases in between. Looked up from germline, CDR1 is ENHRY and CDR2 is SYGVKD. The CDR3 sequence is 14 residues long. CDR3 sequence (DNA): TGTGCCATCGCCAACACCCCCGAGGGTTCACCCCTCCACTTT. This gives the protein CAIANTPEGSPLHF.

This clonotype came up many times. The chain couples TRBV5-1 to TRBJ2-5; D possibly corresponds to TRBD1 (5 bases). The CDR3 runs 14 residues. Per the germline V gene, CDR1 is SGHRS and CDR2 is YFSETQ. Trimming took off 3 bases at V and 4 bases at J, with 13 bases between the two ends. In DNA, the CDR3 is TGCGCCAGCAGCTCGTCAGACAGACCAGAGACCCAGTACTTC. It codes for CASSSSDRPETQYF.

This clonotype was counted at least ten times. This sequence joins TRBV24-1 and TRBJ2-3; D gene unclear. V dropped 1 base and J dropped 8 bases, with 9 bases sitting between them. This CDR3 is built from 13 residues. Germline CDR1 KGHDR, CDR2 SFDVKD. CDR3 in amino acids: CATSDFGLGTQYF. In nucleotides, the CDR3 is TGTGCCACCAGTGATTTCGGCCTTGGTACGCAGTATTTT.

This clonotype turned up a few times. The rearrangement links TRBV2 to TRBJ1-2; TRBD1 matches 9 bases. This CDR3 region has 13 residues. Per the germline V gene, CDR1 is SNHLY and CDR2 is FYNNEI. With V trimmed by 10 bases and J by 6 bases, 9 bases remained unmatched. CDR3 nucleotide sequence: TGTGCCACCGGAGGGGACAGGGAACATGGCTACACCTTC. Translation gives CATGGDREHGYTF.

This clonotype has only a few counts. The CDR3 reads CASSPGGLGYGYTF. The CDR3 DNA sequence: TGTGCCAGCAGTCCAGGGGGCCTAGGGTATGGCTACACCTTC. The V call is TRBV12-3 or TRBV12-4, the J call TRBJ1-2; 8 bases agree with TRBD1. The V and J ends lost 5 bases and 5 bases, in that order; junction bases with no gene match: 7. The CDR3 has 14 residues.

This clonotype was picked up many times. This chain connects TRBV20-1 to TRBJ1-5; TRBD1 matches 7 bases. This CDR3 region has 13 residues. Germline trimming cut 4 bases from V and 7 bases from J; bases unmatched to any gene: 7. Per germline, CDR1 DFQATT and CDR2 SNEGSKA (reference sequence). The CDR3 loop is CSATGGIEQPQHF. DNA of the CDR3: TGCAGTGCTACAGGGGGTATAGAGCAGCCCCAGCATTTT.

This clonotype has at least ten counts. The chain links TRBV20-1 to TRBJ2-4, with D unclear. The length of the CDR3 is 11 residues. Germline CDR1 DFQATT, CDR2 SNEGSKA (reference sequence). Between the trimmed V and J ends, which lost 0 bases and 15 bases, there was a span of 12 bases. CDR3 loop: CSARDRLVTYF. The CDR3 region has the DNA TGCAGTGCTAGAGATCGACTGGTTACGTACTTC.

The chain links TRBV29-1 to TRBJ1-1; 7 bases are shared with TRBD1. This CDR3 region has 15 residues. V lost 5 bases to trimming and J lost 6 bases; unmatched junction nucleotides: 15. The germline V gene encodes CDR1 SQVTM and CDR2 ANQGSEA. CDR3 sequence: CSVRTGKRSDAEAFF. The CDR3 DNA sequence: TGCAGCGTTCGGACAGGAAAGCGAAGTGACGCTGAAGCTTTCTTT.

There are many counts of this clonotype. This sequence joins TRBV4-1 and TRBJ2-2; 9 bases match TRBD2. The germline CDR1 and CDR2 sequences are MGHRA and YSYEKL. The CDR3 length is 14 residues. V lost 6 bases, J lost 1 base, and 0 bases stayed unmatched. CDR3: CASRLAGNTGELFF. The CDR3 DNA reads TGCGCCAGCAGACTAGCGGGGAACACCGGGGAGCTGTTTTTT.

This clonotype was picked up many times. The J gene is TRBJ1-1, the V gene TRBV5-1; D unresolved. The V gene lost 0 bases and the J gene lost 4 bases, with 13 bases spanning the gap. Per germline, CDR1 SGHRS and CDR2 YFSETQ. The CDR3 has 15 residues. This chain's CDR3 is CASSLADRLGTEAFF. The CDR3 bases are TGCGCCAGCAGCTTGGCAGATCGGTTGGGCACTGAAGCTTTCTTT.

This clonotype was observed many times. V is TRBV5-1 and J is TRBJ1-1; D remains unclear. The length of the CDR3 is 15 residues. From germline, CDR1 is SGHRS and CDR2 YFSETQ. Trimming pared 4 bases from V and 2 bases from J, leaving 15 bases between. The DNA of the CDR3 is TGCGCCAGCAGCCCTGCTCAACTGCGAAACACTGAAGCTTTCTTT. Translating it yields CASSPAQLRNTEAFF.

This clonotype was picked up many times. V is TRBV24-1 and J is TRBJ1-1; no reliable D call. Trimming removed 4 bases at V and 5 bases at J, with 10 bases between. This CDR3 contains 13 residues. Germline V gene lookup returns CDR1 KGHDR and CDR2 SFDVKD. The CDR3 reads CATSDPGGTEAFF. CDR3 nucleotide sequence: TGTGCCACCAGTGACCCGGGAGGGACTGAAGCTTTCTTT.

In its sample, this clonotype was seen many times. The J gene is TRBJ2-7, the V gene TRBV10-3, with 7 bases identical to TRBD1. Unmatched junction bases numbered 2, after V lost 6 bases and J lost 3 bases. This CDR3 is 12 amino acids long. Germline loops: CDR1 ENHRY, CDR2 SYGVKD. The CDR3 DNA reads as TGTGCCATCAGCCGGGACAGCTACGAGCAGTACTTC. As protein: CAISRDSYEQYF.

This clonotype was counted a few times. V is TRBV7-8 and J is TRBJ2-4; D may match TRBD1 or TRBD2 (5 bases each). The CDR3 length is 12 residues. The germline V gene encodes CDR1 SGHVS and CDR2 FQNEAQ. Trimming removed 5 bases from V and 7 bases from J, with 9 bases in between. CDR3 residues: CASSDRDNIQYF. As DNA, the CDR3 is TGTGCCAGCAGCGACCGGGACAACATTCAGTACTTC. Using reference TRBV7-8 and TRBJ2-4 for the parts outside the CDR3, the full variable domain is GAGVSQSPRYKVAKRGQDVALRCDPISGHVSLFWYQQALGQGPEFLTYFQNEAQLDKSGLPSDRFFAERPEGSVSTLKIQRTQQEDSAVYLCASSDRDNIQYFGAGTRLSVL.

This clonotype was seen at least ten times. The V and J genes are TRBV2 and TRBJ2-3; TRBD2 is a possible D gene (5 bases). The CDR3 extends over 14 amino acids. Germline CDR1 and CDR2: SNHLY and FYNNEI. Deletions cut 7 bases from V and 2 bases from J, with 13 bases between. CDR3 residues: CASTEGFTTDTQYF. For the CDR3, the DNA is TGTGCCAGCACCGAGGGTTTCACCACAGATACGCAGTATTTT.

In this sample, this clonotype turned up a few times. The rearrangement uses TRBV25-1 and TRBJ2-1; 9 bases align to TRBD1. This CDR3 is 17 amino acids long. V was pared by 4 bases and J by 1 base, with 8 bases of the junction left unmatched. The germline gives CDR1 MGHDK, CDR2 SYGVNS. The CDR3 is CASSGYTGTGSYNEQFF. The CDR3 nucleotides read TGTGCCAGCAGTGGATACACCGGGACAGGGTCCTACAATGAGCAGTTCTTC.

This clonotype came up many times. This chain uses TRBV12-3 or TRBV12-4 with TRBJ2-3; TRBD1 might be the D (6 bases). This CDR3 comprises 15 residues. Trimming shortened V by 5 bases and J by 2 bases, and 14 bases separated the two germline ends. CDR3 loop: CASSLDRRSTDTQYF. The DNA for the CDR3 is TGTGCCAGCAGTCTTGACAGGAGGTCCACAGATACGCAGTATTTT.